One and the same sample provided the 28 T cell receptor beta chains below, sequenced in a study of blood T cells in healthy people across ages. It was with a sample-barcoded 5' primer and a J-beta primer mix that a second PCR of about 6 to 12 cycles was run. In TCRdb, the 5' RACE reads were re-called with MiXCR into one record per CDR3 protein. This sample has 550,000 to 750,000 distinct CDR3 sequences, with 21% found just once. Source material: blood. Source of these receptors: a man aged 70-80 years in good health.

At least ten counts were recorded for this clonotype. This chain links TRBV2 with TRBJ1-3; 9 bases match TRBD1. The CDR3 is 13 residues long. The V and J ends lost 6 bases and 10 bases, in that order; junction bases with no gene match: 7. The V gene's germline CDR1 is SNHLY and CDR2 FYNNEI. The CDR3 DNA reads TGTGCCAGCAGGCCCGGACAGGGGATAACCATATATTTT. Protein product: CASRPGQGITIYF.

Note on this clonotype: A read error may produce the germline difference seen at one junction end. This chain uses TRBV7-9 with TRBJ2-5; tentative D call: TRBD1 (5 bases). From germline, CDR1 is SEHNR and CDR2 FQNEAQ (reference sequence). The CDR3 is 15 amino acids. The CDR3 loop is CAGSLGDLAAETQYF. The CDR3 bases are TGTGCCGGCAGCTTAGGGGATCTGGCGGCGGAGACCCAGTACTTC.

This clonotype appeared a few times. V is TRBV4-1 and J is TRBJ2-1; no clear D gene. Trimming shortened V by 2 bases and J by 5 bases, and 10 bases separated the two germline ends. Germline values: CDR1 MGHRA, CDR2 YSYEKL. The CDR3 totals 14 residues. CDR3 region: CASSQFSRDNEQFF. CDR3 coding DNA: TGCGCCAGCAGCCAATTTAGCAGAGACAATGAGCAGTTCTTC.

This clonotype was counted many times. The junction differs from germline at one of its ends, possibly a read error. The chain combines TRBV2 with TRBJ2-5; D may be TRBD1 or TRBD2 (6 bases each). From germline, CDR1 is SNHLY and CDR2 FYNNEI. The CDR3 has 12 amino acids. CDR3 bases: TGCGCCAGCAGTGAGGGGGGAGAGACCCAGTACTTC. Its protein is CASSEGGETQYF.

V is TRBV4-1 and J is TRBJ2-2; no definite D call. V was clipped by 0 bases and J by 6 bases, with 8 bases between them. CDR3 length: 14 amino acids. CDR1 is MGHRA, CDR2 YSYEKL, per germline. The CDR3 nucleotides read TGCGCCAGCAGCCAAGACGAAATCCCCGGGGAGCTGTTTTTT. Translating gives CASSQDEIPGELFF.

The chain carries TRBV11-2 and TRBJ2-1; D gene uncertain. Judging by the DNA end, TRBJ2-5 fits better; the J call may be wrong. The CDR3 contains 15 residues. CDR1 and CDR2 from the germline V gene are SGHAT and FQNNGV. CDR3 DNA sequence: TGTGCCAGCAGCTTTGGAACAGTCTCCCGGGAGACCCAGTACTTC. Translated, it gives CASSFGTVSRETQYF.

The gene calls are TRBV28 and TRBJ2-3, with D possibly matching TRBD2 (5 bases). The germline V gene encodes CDR1 MDHEN and CDR2 SYDVKM. V dropped 10 bases and J dropped 0 bases, with 14 bases sitting between them. The CDR3 loop spans 14 amino acids. CDR3 region: CATTRAMSTDTQYF. CDR3 in DNA: TGTGCCACCACTAGGGCCATGAGCACAGATACGCAGTATTTT.

This clonotype occurred a few times. The chain combines TRBV7-2 with TRBJ2-7; D is possibly TRBD2 (6 bases). Trimming pared 0 bases from V and 11 bases from J, leaving 14 bases between. From germline, CDR1 is SGHTA and CDR2 FQGNSA. This CDR3 contains 13 residues. CDR3 protein: CASSLARDQREYF. The CDR3, as DNA: TGTGCCAGCAGCTTAGCGCGGGACCAACGGGAGTACTTC.

This sequence joins TRBV5-1 and TRBJ2-1, with D possibly TRBD2 on 5 matching bases. Trimming took off 6 bases at V and 6 bases at J, with 19 bases between the two ends. The CDR3 spans 15 residues. The germline V gene has CDR1 SGHRS and CDR2 YFSETQ. CDR3 in DNA: TGCGCCAGCACACCCACGGGGTCGGTGGGCAATGAGCAGTTCTTC. As protein: CASTPTGSVGNEQFF.

V and J are TRBV7-2 and TRBJ2-1; D gene unclear. Germline loops: CDR1 SGHTA, CDR2 FQGNSA. CDR3 length: 15 residues. Trimming took 2 bases from V and 2 from J, leaving 10 bases between them. The CDR3 DNA follows: TGTGCCAGCAGCTTAACCCCCTCTCCCTACAATGAGCAGTTCTTC. The encoded protein is CASSLTPSPYNEQFF.

The genes are TRBV27 and TRBJ1-6; no firm D call. Trimming cost V 1 base and J 8 bases, with 6 bases left between them. Germline CDR1 is MNHEY and CDR2 is SMNVEV (reference sequence). The CDR3 runs 13 residues. The chain's CDR3 is CASSLFADSPLHF. The CDR3 DNA is TGTGCCAGCAGTTTATTCGCCGATTCACCCCTCCACTTT.

The V and J genes are TRBV11-1 and TRBJ2-5; 9 bases match TRBD2. The J call may be wrong; the DNA end is better matched by TRBJ2-1. The CDR3 has 16 amino acids. Germline CDR1 SGHAT, CDR2 FQDESV (reference sequence). CDR3 sequence: CASSFGSSGVKGEQFF. CDR3 sequence (DNA): TGTGCCAGCAGCTTCGGGTCTAGCGGGGTTAAGGGTGAGCAGTTCTTC.

This clonotype was counted only a few times. This chain links TRBV20-1 with TRBJ2-7, with D possibly matching TRBD2 (6 bases). Germline V gene sequence: CDR1 DFQATT, CDR2 SNEGSKA (reference sequence). Trimming shortened V by 7 bases and J by 5 bases, and 15 bases separated the two germline ends. This CDR3 is 12 amino acids long. DNA of the CDR3: TGCAGTGGGAGACTAGTTTCCGACGAGCAGTACTTC. This gives the protein CSGRLVSDEQYF.

As DNA, the CDR3 is TGTGCCAGCAGCCCCAGGACTAGCGGAGACACCGGGGAGCTGTTTTTT. Protein sequence: CASSPRTSGDTGELFF. The chain recombines TRBV3-1 with TRBJ2-2; 10 bases are shared with TRBD2. CDR3 length equals 16 residues. Per germline, CDR1 LGHDT and CDR2 YNNKEL (reference sequence). V lost 4 bases to trimming and J lost 3 bases; unmatched junction nucleotides: 5.

This clonotype has a count of ten or more. The genes are TRBV7-2 and TRBJ1-4, with TRBD1 identical over 10 bases. The CDR3 totals 14 residues. The trim removed 5 bases at V and 7 bases at J, leaving 4 bases unmatched. The germline gives CDR1 SGHTA, CDR2 FQGNSA. The CDR3 protein is CASSTTGGVEKLFF. CDR3 DNA sequence: TGTGCCAGCAGCACGACAGGGGGCGTTGAAAAACTGTTTTTT.

This clonotype has only a few counts. The V and J genes are TRBV29-1 and TRBJ2-1; 7 nucleotides match TRBD1. Germline assignment: CDR1 SQVTM and CDR2 ANQGSEA. The junction had 4 bases not matched to a gene; V was cut back by 7 bases and J by 4 bases. The CDR3 contains 12 residues. The CDR3 nucleotides are TGCAGCGCCGGGACAGCTTACAATGAGCAGTTCTTC. Protein sequence: CSAGTAYNEQFF.

The rearrangement joins TRBV27 to TRBJ2-5; D may be TRBD2 (6 bases). The J call may be incorrect, as the DNA end agrees better with TRBJ2-7. Per germline, CDR1 MNHEY and CDR2 SMNVEV (reference sequence). The CDR3 spans 15 residues. The CDR3 coding sequence is TGTGCCAGCAGTTTTAGCGGACGATCCCCCTACGAGCAGTACTTC. It yields the protein CASSFSGRSPYEQYF.

This clonotype was recorded at least ten times. The V gene is TRBV21-1, the J gene TRBJ2-1. TRBV21-1 is a listed pseudogene. This CDR3 is 15 amino acids long. CDR3 DNA: TGTGCCAGCACCATAGCGGGAGCCCCCTACAATGAGCAGTTCTTC. This translates into CASTIAGAPYNEQFF.

The chain uses TRBV6-1 and TRBJ2-3; the match to TRBD2 covers 8 bases. CDR3 length: 15 residues. J gave up 3 bases and V 5 bases, and 7 bases lay outside the gene matches. Germline V gene data show CDR1 as MNHNS and CDR2 as SASEGT. For the CDR3, the DNA is TGTGCCAGCAGTCGTAGTGCGGGAGGAACAGATACGCAGTATTTT. It encodes CASSRSAGGTDTQYF.

The chain carries TRBV6-1 and TRBJ2-5; TRBD2 matches at 7 bases. CDR3 length: 15 amino acids. Germline values: CDR1 MNHNS, CDR2 SASEGT. V gave up 3 bases and J gave up 1 base; unmatched junction bases: 5. The CDR3 here is CASSETGTIQETQYF. The CDR3 DNA is TGTGCCAGCAGTGAGACCGGGACTATCCAAGAGACCCAGTACTTC.

In this sample, this clonotype turned up a few times. The chain joins TRBV5-1 to TRBJ2-3; 9 bases match TRBD1. The CDR3 loop spans 14 amino acids. J lost 4 bases, V lost 5 bases, and 5 bases had no gene match. The germline CDR1 and CDR2 sequences are SGHRS and YFSETQ. CDR3 amino acids: CASSPGQGSDTQYF. The CDR3 DNA sequence: TGCGCCAGCAGTCCCGGACAGGGGTCAGATACGCAGTATTTT. The full variable domain, completed using reference TRBV5-1 and TRBJ2-3, is KAGVTQTPRYLIKTRGQQVTLSCSPISGHRSVSWYQQTPGQGLQFLFEYFSETQRNKGNFPGRFSGRQFSNSRSEMNVSTLELGDSALYLCASSPGQGSDTQYFGPGTRLTVL.

The rearrangement joins TRBV7-2 to TRBJ2-1, with D perhaps matching TRBD2 (6 bases). Per the germline V gene, CDR1 is SGHTA and CDR2 is FQGNSA. V lost 1 base and J lost 7, with 14 bases in between. This CDR3 is 15 amino acids long. CDR3 sequence: CASSLGVVAGNEQFF. In DNA, the CDR3 is TGTGCCAGCAGCTTAGGGGTGGTCGCGGGGAATGAGCAGTTCTTC. Combining the CDR3 with reference TRBV7-2 and TRBJ2-1 gives the whole variable domain GAGVSQSPSNKVTEKGKDVELRCDPISGHTALYWYRQSLGQGLEFLIYFQGNSAPDKSGLPSDRFSAERTGGSVSTLTIQRTQQEDSAVYLCASSLGVVAGNEQFFGPGTRLTVL.

The chain uses TRBV30 and TRBJ2-7; the D gene could be TRBD1 or TRBD2 (6 bases each). CDR3 length: 16 residues. The ends were cut back, 0 bases at V and 3 bases at J, with 18 bases in the middle. Germline V lookup: CDR1 GTSNPN, CDR2 SVGIG (reference sequence). The CDR3 coding sequence is TGTGCCTGGAGTGTAACCCGCGGGACACTGAGCTACGAGCAGTACTTC. This encodes CAWSVTRGTLSYEQYF.

This clonotype came up a few times. The V call is TRBV7-3, the J call TRBJ2-3; 14 bases fit TRBD2. This CDR3 contains 22 residues. V was clipped by 5 bases and J by 5 bases; unmatched bases: 24. Germline CDR1 reads SGHTA; CDR2 reads FQGTGA. This chain's CDR3 is CASSLLPGTSGRKANLEDTQYF. The CDR3 DNA reads as TGTGCCAGCAGCCTTTTACCGGGGACTAGCGGGAGAAAAGCCAACCTAGAAGATACGCAGTATTTT.

V is TRBV5-1 and J is TRBJ2-2; 7 bases fit TRBD1. This CDR3 has 16 residues. Germline V gene sequence: CDR1 SGHRS, CDR2 YFSETQ. V was clipped by 4 bases and J by 5 bases; unmatched bases: 11. CDR3 amino acids: CASSPPDREGTGELFF. In DNA, the CDR3 is TGCGCCAGCAGCCCTCCCGACAGGGAAGGAACCGGGGAGCTGTTTTTT.

The rearrangement uses TRBV28 and TRBJ1-6; 7 positions agree with TRBD1. Per germline, CDR1 MDHEN and CDR2 SYDVKM. The V and J ends lost 4 bases and 1 base, in that order; junction bases with no gene match: 1. The CDR3 is 15 amino acids. CDR3 in amino acids: CASSSRGSYNSPLHF. CDR3 sequence (DNA): TGTGCCAGCAGTTCCAGGGGGTCCTATAATTCACCCCTCCACTTT.

This clonotype was seen repeatedly, ten times or more. The chain links TRBV28 to TRBJ2-7; D is perhaps TRBD1 (6 bases). The CDR3 is 11 residues long. The germline V gene has CDR1 MDHEN and CDR2 SYDVKM. The germline V and J ends were trimmed by 9 bases and 2 bases, with 8 bases remaining between them. The CDR3 DNA follows: TGTGCCAGTACAGGGACCTACGAGCAGTACTTC. Amino acids: CASTGTYEQYF.

Concerning this clonotype: It is likely a read error, because the conserved phenylalanine at the end of the CDR3 is missing. The chain is built from TRBV4-1 and TRBJ2-1, with a tentative D call TRBD1 (5 bases). The CDR3 totals 16 residues. The germline V gene encodes CDR1 MGHRA and CDR2 YSYEKL. CDR3 in DNA: TGCGCCAGCAGACAAGAGCTTCAGGGAACCTACAATGAGCAGTTCCTC. Its translation is CASRQELQGTYNEQFL.